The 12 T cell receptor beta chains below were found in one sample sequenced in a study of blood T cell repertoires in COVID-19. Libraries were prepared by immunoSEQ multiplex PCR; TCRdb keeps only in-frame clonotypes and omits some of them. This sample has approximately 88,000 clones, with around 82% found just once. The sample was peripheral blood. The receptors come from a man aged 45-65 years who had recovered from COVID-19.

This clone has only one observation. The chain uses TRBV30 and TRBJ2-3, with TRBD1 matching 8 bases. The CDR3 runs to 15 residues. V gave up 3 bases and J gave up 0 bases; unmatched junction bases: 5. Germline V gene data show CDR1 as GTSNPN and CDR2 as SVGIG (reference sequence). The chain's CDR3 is CAWSGDRSSTDTQYF. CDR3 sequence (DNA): TGTGCCTGGAGCGGGGACAGGTCCAGCACAGATACGCAGTATTTT.

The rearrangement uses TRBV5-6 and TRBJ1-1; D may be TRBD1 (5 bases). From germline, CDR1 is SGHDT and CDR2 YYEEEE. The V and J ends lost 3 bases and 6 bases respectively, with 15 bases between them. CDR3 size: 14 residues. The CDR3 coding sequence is TGTGCCAGCAGCTCCGGGGTATGGGGGGCTGAAGCTTTCTTT. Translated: CASSSGVWGAEAFF.

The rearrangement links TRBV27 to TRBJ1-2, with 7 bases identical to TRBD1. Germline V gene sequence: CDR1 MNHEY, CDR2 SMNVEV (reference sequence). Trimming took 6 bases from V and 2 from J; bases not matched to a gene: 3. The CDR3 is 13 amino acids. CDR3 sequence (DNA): TGTGCCAGCAGCGTGGACAGGAACTATGGCTACACCTTC. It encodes CASSVDRNYGYTF.

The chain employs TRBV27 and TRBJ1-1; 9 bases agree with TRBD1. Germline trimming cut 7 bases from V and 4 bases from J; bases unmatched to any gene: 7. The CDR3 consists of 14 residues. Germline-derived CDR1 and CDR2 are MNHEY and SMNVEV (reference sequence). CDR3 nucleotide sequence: TGTGCCAGCACCCTGCGACAGGGGGGCACTGAAGCTTTCTTT. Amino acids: CASTLRQGGTEAFF.

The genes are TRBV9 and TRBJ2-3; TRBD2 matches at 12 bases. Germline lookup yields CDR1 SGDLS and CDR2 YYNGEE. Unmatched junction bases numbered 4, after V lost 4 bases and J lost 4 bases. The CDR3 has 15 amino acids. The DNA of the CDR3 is TGTGCCAGCAGCCCCCGACTAGCGGGAGCAGATACGCAGTATTTT. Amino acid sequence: CASSPRLAGADTQYF.

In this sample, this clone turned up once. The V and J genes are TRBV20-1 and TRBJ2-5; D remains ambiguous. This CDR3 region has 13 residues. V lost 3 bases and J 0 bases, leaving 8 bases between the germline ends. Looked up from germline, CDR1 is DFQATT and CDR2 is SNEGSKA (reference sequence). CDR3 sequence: CSASSSYQETQYF. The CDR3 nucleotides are TGCAGTGCTAGTTCTTCGTACCAAGAGACCCAGTACTTC.

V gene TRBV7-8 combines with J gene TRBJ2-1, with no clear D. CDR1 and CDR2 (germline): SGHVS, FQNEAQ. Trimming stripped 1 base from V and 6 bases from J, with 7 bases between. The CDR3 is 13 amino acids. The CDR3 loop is CASSLGHINEQFF. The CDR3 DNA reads TGTGCCAGCAGCTTAGGACACATCAATGAGCAGTTCTTC.

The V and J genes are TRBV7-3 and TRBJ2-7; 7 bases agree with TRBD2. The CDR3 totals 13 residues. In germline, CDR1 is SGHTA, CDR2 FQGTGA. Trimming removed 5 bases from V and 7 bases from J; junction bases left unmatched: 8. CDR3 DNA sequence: TGTGCCAGCAGCCCCCGGAGGGGAGGGGAGCAGTACTTC. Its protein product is CASSPRRGGEQYF.

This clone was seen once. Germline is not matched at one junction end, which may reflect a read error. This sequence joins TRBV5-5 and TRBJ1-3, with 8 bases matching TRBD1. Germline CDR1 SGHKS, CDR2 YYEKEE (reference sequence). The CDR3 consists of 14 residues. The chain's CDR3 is CASSSGQGGHTIYF. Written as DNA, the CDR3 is TGTGCCAGCAGCTCAGGACAGGGTGGACACACCATATATTTT.

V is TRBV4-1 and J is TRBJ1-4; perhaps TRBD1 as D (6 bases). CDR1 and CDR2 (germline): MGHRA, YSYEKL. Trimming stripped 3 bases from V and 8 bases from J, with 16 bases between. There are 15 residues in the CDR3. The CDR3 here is CASSHLQGVREKLFF. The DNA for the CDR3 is TGCGCCAGCAGCCACCTACAGGGAGTAAGAGAAAAACTGTTTTTT.

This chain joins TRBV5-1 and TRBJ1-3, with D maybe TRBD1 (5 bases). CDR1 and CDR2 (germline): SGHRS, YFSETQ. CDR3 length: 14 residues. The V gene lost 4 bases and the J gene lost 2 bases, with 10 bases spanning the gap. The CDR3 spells CASSQGSPGNTIYF. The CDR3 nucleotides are TGCGCCAGCAGCCAGGGTAGTCCTGGAAACACCATATATTTT. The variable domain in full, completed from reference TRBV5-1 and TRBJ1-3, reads KAGVTQTPRYLIKTRGQQVTLSCSPISGHRSVSWYQQTPGQGLQFLFEYFSETQRNKGNFPGRFSGRQFSNSRSEMNVSTLELGDSALYLCASSQGSPGNTIYFGEGSWLTVV.

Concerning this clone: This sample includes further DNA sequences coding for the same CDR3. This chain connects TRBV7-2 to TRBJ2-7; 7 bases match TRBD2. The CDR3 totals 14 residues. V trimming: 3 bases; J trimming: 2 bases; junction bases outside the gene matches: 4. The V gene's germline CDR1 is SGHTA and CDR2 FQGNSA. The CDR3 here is CASSLGSGPYEQYF. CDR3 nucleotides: TGTGCCAGCAGCTTGGGTAGCGGGCCCTACGAGCAGTACTTC.